The 2 T cell receptor beta chains below all came from one sample that was sequenced in a study of cytomegalovirus exposure and HLA in healthy donors. PCR employed 60 Vbeta and 13 Jbeta primers. Generated by immunoSEQ multiplex PCR, the TCRdb table keeps only in-frame clones and is missing some. The sample consists of 90,000 to 120,000 clones, around 84% of them appearing once. The sample was PBMCs. The receptors derive from a woman between 18 and 29 years old in good health and CMV-seronegative.

This clone was counted a single time. This chain connects TRBV28 to TRBJ2-7; tentatively, D is TRBD1 (6 bases). The ends were cut back, 5 bases at V and 3 bases at J, with 17 bases in the middle. The CDR3 extends over 15 amino acids. Germline V gives CDR1 MDHEN, CDR2 SYDVKM. CDR3 coding DNA: TGTGCCAGCAGTGAAGCAGGGGTCCCTCTCTACGAGCAGTACTTC. This gives the protein CASSEAGVPLYEQYF.

The chain is built from TRBV9 and TRBJ2-1; TRBD1 is a possible D gene (5 bases). The ends were cut back, 4 bases at V and 5 bases at J, with 7 bases in the middle. The CDR3 covers 12 residues. CDR1 and CDR2 (germline): SGDLS, YYNGEE. The CDR3 reads CASSPRDNEQFF. CDR3 nucleotide sequence: TGTGCCAGCAGCCCCAGGGACAATGAGCAGTTCTTC.